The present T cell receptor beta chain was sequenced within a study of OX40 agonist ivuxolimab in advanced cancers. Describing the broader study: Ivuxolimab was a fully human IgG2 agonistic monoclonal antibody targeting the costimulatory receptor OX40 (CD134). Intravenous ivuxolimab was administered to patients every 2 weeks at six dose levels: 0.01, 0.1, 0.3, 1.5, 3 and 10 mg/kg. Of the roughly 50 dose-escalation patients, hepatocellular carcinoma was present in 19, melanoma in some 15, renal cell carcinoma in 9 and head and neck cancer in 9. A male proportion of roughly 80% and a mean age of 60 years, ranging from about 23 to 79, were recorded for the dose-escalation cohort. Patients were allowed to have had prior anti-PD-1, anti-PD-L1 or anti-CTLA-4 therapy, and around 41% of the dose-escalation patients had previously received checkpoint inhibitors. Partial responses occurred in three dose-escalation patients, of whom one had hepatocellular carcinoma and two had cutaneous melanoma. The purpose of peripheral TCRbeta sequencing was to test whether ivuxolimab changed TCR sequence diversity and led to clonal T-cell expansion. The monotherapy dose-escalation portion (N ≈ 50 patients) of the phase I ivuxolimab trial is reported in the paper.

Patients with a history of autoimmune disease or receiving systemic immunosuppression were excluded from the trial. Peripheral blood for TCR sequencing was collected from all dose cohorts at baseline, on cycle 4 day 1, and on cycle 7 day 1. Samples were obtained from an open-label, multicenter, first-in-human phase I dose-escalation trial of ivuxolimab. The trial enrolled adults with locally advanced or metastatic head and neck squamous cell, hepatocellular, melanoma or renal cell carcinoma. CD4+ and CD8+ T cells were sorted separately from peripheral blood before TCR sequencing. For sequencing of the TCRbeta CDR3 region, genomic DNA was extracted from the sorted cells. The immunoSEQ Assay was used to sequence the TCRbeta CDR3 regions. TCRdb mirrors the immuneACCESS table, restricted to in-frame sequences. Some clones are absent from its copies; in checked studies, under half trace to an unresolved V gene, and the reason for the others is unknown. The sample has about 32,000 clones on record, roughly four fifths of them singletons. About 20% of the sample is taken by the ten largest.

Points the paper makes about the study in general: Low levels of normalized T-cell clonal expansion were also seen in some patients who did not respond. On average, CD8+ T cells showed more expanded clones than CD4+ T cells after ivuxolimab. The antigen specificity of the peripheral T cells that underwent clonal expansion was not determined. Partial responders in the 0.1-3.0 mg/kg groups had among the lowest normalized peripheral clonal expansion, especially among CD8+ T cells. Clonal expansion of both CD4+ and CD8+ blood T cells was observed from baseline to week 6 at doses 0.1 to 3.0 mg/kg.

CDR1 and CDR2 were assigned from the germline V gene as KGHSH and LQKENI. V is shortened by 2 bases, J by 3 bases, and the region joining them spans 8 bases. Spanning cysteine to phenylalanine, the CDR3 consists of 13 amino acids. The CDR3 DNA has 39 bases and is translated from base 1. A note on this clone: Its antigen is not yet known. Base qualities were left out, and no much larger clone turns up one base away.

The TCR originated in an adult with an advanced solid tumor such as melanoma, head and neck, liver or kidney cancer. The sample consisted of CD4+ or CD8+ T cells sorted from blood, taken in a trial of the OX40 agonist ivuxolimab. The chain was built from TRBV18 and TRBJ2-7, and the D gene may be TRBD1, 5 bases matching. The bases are TGTGCCAGCTCACCAACTGGACACTACGAGCAGTACTTC. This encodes CASSPTGHYEQYF.